One T cell receptor beta chain is described in this entry. A read error may explain this, as a much larger clone is one base away. Three rounds of nested PCR, following a modified ARM-PCR protocol, produced the TCRbeta library. MiXCR was run by TCRdb on the multiplex PCR reads, yielding one entry per CDR3 protein. The table records under 150,000 distinct CDR3 sequences, around three fifths of them present only once. In germline, CDR1 is DFQATT, CDR2 SNEGSKA (reference sequence). CDR3 length: 13 residues. Trimming cost V 2 bases and J 10 bases; bases outside gene matches: 10. This sample's RNA came from whole unsorted tissue. The data are from a study of tumor and adjacent non-tumor tissue in lung cancer.

The origin of this receptor is a man under 40 with non-small cell lung cancer. The rearrangement uses TRBV20-1 and TRBJ1-2; 7 nucleotides align to TRBD1. The sequenced sample was lung tumor tissue. The CDR3 coding sequence is TGCAGTGCTAGACACACAGGGGAGCCTGACTACACCTTC. It codes for CSARHTGEPDYTF.